The rows below give T cell receptor beta chains drawn from one sample of a study of identical twins. TCRdb itself ran the 5' RACE reads through MiXCR, one entry per CDR3 protein. The table has 300,000 or so distinct CDR3 sequences, 8% to 9.5% seen once. The data also belong to a second study, concerning yellow fever vaccine responses in identical twins.

Material: CD8+ T cells sorted from blood. The receptors come from a woman aged 18-35 years in good health. Each CDR3 is given with its conserved first and last residue. The D gene is left open where the match is weak. Clone sizes are given selectively: once, few, many, or a class where the clone is expanded.

size	J	D	V	CDR3	DNA
many	TRBJ2-3	TRBD1	TRBV9	CASSPDRVQYF	TGTGCCAGCAGCCCCGACAGGGTACAGTATTTT
few	TRBJ2-5	.	TRBV11-1	CASSLIRRGWETQYF	TGTGCCAGCAGCTTAATCCGGAGAGGCTGGGAGACCCAGTACTTC
.	TRBJ2-2	.	TRBV15	CATSGLGLTNTGELFF	TGTGCCACCAGCGGCTTAGGACTGACGAACACCGGGGAGCTGTTTTTT
.	TRBJ2-7	TRBD2	TRBV7-2	CASSWTSGSGEQYF	TGTGCCAGCAGTTGGACTAGTGGATCTGGGGAGCAGTACTTC
few	TRBJ2-7	TRBD2	TRBV7-9	CASSSGLAVHEQYF	TGTGCCAGCAGCTCGGGACTAGCAGTCCACGAGCAGTACTTC
few	TRBJ2-3	TRBD2	TRBV7-9	CASSLASGGDTDTQYF	TGTGCCAGCAGCTTAGCTAGCGGGGGCGACACAGATACGCAGTATTTT
few	TRBJ2-1	TRBD2	TRBV27	CASSFSGLAGGLYNEQFF	TGTGCCAGCAGTTTCTCGGGACTAGCGGGGGGATTGTACAATGAGCAGTTCTTC
many	TRBJ2-7	.	TRBV10-3	CATGEDGGVEQYF	TGTGCCACCGGGGAGGACGGGGGCGTGGAGCAGTACTTC
.	TRBJ2-3	.	TRBV7-8	CASSLEWGKSTDTQYF	TGTGCCAGCAGCTTAGAATGGGGTAAAAGCACAGATACGCAGTATTTT
.	TRBJ2-5	TRBD2	TRBV4-2	CASSQVASGEETQYF	TGTGCCAGCAGCCAAGTTGCTAGCGGTGAAGAGACCCAGTACTTC
many	TRBJ2-5	TRBD1	TRBV10-2	CASSWDRQETQYF	TGCGCCAGCAGCTGGGACAGGCAAGAGACCCAGTACTTC
.	TRBJ2-1	TRBD1	TRBV19	CASSDIIPGRRGEQFF	TGTGCCAGTAGTGACATTATCCCAGGGCGCAGGGGGGAGCAGTTCTTC
few	TRBJ2-5	.	TRBV21-1	CASSKQDRGPIQETQYF	TGTGCCAGCAGCAAGCAGGACAGGGGGCCCATCCAAGAGACCCAGTACTTC
many	TRBJ2-1	TRBD1	TRBV6-4	CASSDWAGGDHNEQFF	TGTGCCAGCAGTGACTGGGCAGGGGGCGATCACAATGAGCAGTTCTTC
few	TRBJ2-7	.	TRBV7-6	CASSLGVEKNYYEQYF	TGTGCCAGCAGCCTTGGGGTAGAAAAAAATTACTACGAGCAGTACTTC
.	TRBJ2-2	.	TRBV9	CASSASITGELFF	TGTGCCAGCAGCGCCTCTATCACCGGGGAGCTGTTTTTT
many	TRBJ2-1	.	TRBV4-1	CASSQDPAPNEQFF	TGCGCCAGCAGCCAAGATCCAGCGCCCAATGAGCAGTTCTTC
.	TRBJ2-3	.	TRBV21-1	CASSKGTILAVAADTQYF	TGTGCCAGCAGCAAGGGCACCATCCTAGCAGTAGCAGCAGATACGCAGTATTTT
few	TRBJ1-2	.	TRBV4-3	CASSQDRGAYYGYTF	TGCGCCAGCAGCCAAGATCGAGGGGCATACTATGGCTACACCTTC
.	TRBJ2-3	TRBD2	TRBV15	CASLAGGRTDTQYF	TGTGCCTCCTTAGCGGGGGGCCGCACAGATACGCAGTATTTT
.	TRBJ2-1	.	TRBV24-1	CATSDFLDGASEQFF	TGTGCCACCAGTGATTTCCTTGACGGAGCGAGTGAGCAGTTCTTC
many	TRBJ2-7	.	TRBV29-1	CSVEARTASSYEQYF	TGCAGCGTTGAAGCCAGGACGGCGAGCTCCTACGAGCAGTACTTC
many	TRBJ2-2	TRBD1	TRBV30	CAWSTWDRDTGELFF	TGTGCCTGGAGTACCTGGGACAGGGACACCGGGGAGCTGTTTTTT
.	TRBJ2-3	TRBD2	TRBV27	CASSSPIAGGHTDTQYF	TGTGCCAGCAGTTCTCCCATAGCGGGGGGGCACACAGATACGCAGTATTTT
.	TRBJ2-7	TRBD1	TRBV5-1	CASSWGTGEMDEQYF	TGCGCCAGCAGCTGGGGGACAGGGGAGATGGACGAGCAGTACTTC
.	TRBJ2-3	TRBD2	TRBV10-3	CAIRTRSPAGVLDTQYF	TGTGCCATCAGAACCAGAAGCCCAGCGGGAGTTCTAGATACGCAGTATTTT
few	TRBJ1-1	.	TRBV28	CASSLTETEAFF	TGTGCCAGCAGTTTGACAGAAACTGAAGCTTTCTTT
many	TRBJ2-2	TRBD2	TRBV4-2	CASSQETSGSSAGELFF	TGTGCCAGCAGCCAAGAAACTAGCGGGAGTTCTGCCGGGGAGCTGTTTTTT
many	TRBJ2-7	TRBD1	TRBV4-3	CASSQDRQGGGEQYF	TGCGCCAGCAGCCAAGATCGACAGGGGGGGGGCGAGCAGTACTTC
few	TRBJ2-1	TRBD2	TRBV11-1	CASSPTDPGLAGGPENEQFF	TGTGCCAGCAGCCCGACTGACCCGGGACTAGCGGGAGGGCCGGAGAATGAGCAGTTCTTC
.	TRBJ2-7	.	TRBV25-1	CASSEGGWYEQYF	TGTGCCAGCAGTGAAGGGGGGTGGTACGAGCAGTACTTC
.	TRBJ2-7	TRBD1	TRBV5-5	CASSWGTGSEQYF	TGTGCCAGCAGCTGGGGGACAGGGAGCGAGCAGTACTTC
few	TRBJ2-1	TRBD2	TRBV24-1	CATSDPLSSGDNEQFF	TGTGCCACCAGTGACCCCCTTTCTAGCGGGGACAATGAGCAGTTCTTC
few	TRBJ2-7	.	TRBV5-1	CASSGGDGNSYEQYF	TGCGCCAGCAGCGGAGGGGACGGAAACTCCTACGAGCAGTACTTC
once	TRBJ2-1	.	TRBV4-1	CASSQVSDNEQFF	TGCGCCAGCAGCCAAGTAAGCGACAATGAGCAGTTCTTC
.	TRBJ2-1	TRBD2	TRBV7-3	CAGSLGTSGSYNEQFF	TGTGCCGGCAGCCTCGGGACTAGCGGGTCCTACAATGAGCAGTTCTTC
.	TRBJ2-5	TRBD2	TRBV11-2	CASSLPPGTSGRPWETQYF	TGTGCCAGCAGCTTACCTCCCGGGACTAGCGGGAGGCCATGGGAGACCCAGTACTTC
many	TRBJ2-1	.	TRBV29-1	CSAEGVGDLYNEQFF	TGCAGCGCCGAGGGGGTGGGGGACCTCTACAATGAGCAGTTCTTC
few	TRBJ1-2	.	TRBV28	CASRHLDLGYTF	TGTGCCAGCAGGCACCTGGATCTGGGGTACACCTTC
.	TRBJ2-7	.	TRBV2	CARSDREGYEQYF	TGTGCCAGATCGGACAGGGAGGGCTACGAGCAGTACTTC
many	TRBJ2-5	TRBD2	TRBV28	CASSLRLAGGLEETQYF	TGTGCCAGCAGTTTGAGACTAGCGGGAGGGCTCGAAGAGACCCAGTACTTC
few	TRBJ2-7	TRBD1	TRBV6-5	CASGTGGYEQYF	TGTGCCAGCGGGACAGGGGGCTACGAGCAGTACTTC
.	TRBJ2-7	TRBD2	TRBV29-1	CSVEDWGTSGVLYEQYF	TGCAGCGTTGAAGATTGGGGGACTAGCGGGGTCCTCTACGAGCAGTACTTC
few	TRBJ2-7	TRBD1	TRBV27	CASKMTGSYEQYF	TGTGCCAGCAAAATGACAGGGTCCTACGAGCAGTACTTC
.	TRBJ2-3	TRBD2	TRBV4-1	CASSLEPGLAGDTQYF	TGCGCCAGCAGCCTCGAACCGGGACTAGCCGGAGATACGCAGTATTTT
many	TRBJ2-7	TRBD2	TRBV7-9	CASSSSSGAYEQYF	TGTGCCAGCAGTTCTTCTAGCGGGGCCTACGAGCAGTACTTC
many	TRBJ2-1	.	TRBV10-2	CASSEVRAEDEQFF	TGCGCCAGCAGTGAGGTCCGGGCCGAGGATGAGCAGTTCTTC
many	TRBJ1-3	.	TRBV4-2	CASSQGGERNTIYF	TGTGCCAGCAGTCAGGGAGGCGAAAGGAACACCATATATTTT
.	TRBJ2-1	TRBD2	TRBV20-1	CSAPPAAGPYNEQFF	TGCAGTGCTCCCCCCGCAGCGGGACCCTACAATGAGCAGTTCTTC
.	TRBJ2-1	.	TRBV19	CASSIPPGVEQFF	TGTGCCAGTAGTATTCCCCCTGGTGTAGAGCAGTTCTTC
many	TRBJ2-7	.	TRBV6-2/TRBV6-3	CASSYAGYEQYF	TGTGCCAGCAGTTATGCAGGCTACGAGCAGTACTTC
few	TRBJ2-3	TRBD2	TRBV12-3/TRBV12-4	CASSPTLALLPAGGTDTQYF	TGTGCCAGCAGCCCAACTTTGGCGCTACTGCCAGCGGGGGGCACAGATACGCAGTATTTT
many	TRBJ2-1	.	TRBV4-3	CASSQATGEYNEQFF	TGCGCCAGCAGCCAAGCAACAGGCGAGTACAATGAGCAGTTCTTC
.	TRBJ2-7	.	TRBV27	CASGVSSYEQYF	TGTGCCTCAGGGGTCAGCTCCTACGAGCAGTACTTC
few	TRBJ1-4	.	TRBV29-1	CSVEKAPTNEKLFF	TGCAGCGTTGAAAAGGCCCCAACTAATGAAAAACTGTTTTTT
few	TRBJ2-1	TRBD2	TRBV29-1	CSVGSSGINYNEQFF	TGCAGCGTTGGGAGTAGCGGGATTAACTACAATGAGCAGTTCTTC
.	TRBJ1-5	.	TRBV21-1	CASSKALGTGRNQPQHF	TGTGCCAGCAGCAAAGCGCTAGGGACAGGGCGCAATCAGCCCCAGCATTTT
.	TRBJ2-1	TRBD2	TRBV29-1	CSVGLVDHNEQFF	TGCAGCGTGGGACTAGTCGATCACAATGAGCAGTTCTTC
few	TRBJ2-7	.	TRBV7-9	CASSLSQSGLYEQYF	TGTGCCAGCAGCTTGAGCCAATCGGGGCTCTACGAGCAGTACTTC